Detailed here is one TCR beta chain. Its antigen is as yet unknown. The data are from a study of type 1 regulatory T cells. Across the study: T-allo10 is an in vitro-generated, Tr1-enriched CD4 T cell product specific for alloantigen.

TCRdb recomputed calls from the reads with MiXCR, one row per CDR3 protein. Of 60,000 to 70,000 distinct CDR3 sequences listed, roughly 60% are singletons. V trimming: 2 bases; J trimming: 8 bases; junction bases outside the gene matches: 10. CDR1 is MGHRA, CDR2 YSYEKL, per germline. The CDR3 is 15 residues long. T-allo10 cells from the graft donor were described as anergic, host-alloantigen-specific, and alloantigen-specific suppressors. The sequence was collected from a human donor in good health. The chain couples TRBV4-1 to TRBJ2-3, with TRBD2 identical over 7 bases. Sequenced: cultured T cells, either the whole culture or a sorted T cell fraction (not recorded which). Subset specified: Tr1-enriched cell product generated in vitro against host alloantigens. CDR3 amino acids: CASSQTIPAGATQYF. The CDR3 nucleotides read TGCGCCAGCAGCCAAACGATTCCCGCGGGAGCTACGCAGTATTTT.